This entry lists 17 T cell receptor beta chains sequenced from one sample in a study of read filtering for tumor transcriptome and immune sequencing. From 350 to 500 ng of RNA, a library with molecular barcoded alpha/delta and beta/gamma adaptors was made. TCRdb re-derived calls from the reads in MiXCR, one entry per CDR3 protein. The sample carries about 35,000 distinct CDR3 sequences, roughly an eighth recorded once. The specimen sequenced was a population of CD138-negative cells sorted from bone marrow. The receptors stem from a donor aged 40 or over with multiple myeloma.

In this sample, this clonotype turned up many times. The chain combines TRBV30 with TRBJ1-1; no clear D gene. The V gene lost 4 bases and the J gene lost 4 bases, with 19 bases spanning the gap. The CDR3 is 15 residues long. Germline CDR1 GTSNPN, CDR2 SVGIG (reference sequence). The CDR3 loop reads CAWTREGHVGTEAFF. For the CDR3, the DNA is TGTGCCTGGACGAGGGAGGGTCATGTGGGCACTGAAGCTTTCTTT.

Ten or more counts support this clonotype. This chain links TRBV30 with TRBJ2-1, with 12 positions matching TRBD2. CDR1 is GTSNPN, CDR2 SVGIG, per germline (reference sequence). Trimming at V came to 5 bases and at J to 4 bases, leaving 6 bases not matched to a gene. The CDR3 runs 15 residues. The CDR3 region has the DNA TGTGCCTGGTCCCGGACTAGCGGGATGTACAATGAGCAGTTCTTC. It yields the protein CAWSRTSGMYNEQFF. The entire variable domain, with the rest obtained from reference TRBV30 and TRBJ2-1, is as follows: SQTIHQWPATLVQPVGSPLSLECTVEGTSNPNLYWYRQAAGRGLQLLFYSVGIGQISSEVPQNLSASRPQDRQFILSSKKLLLSDSGFYLCAWSRTSGMYNEQFFGPGTRLTVL.

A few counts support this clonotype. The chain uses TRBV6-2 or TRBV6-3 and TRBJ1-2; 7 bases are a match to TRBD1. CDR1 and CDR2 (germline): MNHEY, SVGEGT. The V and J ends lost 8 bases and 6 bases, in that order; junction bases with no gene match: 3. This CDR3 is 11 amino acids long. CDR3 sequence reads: CASGQAHGYTF. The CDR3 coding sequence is TGTGCCAGCGGACAGGCTCATGGCTACACCTTC.

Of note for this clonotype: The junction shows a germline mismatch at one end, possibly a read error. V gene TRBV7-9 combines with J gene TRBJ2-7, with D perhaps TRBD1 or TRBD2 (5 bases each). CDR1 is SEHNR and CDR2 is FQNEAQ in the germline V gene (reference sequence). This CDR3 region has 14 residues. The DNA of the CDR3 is TGTGCCAGCAGCTCCGCATCGGGGCAGGACGAGCAGGACTTT. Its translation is CASSSASGQDEQDF.

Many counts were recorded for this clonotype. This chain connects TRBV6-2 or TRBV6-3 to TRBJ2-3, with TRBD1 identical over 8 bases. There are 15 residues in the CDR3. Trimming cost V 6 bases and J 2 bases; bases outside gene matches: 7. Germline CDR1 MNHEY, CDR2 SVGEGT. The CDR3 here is CASSDRGYPTDTQYF. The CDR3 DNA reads TGTGCCAGCAGCGACAGGGGTTACCCCACAGATACGCAGTATTTT.

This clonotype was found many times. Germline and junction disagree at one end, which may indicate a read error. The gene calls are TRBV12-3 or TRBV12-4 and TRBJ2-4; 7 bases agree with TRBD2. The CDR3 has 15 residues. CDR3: CASSLAVLAKNIQYF. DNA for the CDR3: TGTGCCAGCAGTCTAGCGGTGTTAGCCAAAAACATTCAGTACTTC.

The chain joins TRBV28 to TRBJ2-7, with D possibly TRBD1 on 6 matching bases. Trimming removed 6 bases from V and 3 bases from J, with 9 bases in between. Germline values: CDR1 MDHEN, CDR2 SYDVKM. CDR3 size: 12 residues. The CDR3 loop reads CASSQQGYEQYF. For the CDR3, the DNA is TGTGCCAGCAGCCAACAGGGCTACGAGCAGTACTTC.

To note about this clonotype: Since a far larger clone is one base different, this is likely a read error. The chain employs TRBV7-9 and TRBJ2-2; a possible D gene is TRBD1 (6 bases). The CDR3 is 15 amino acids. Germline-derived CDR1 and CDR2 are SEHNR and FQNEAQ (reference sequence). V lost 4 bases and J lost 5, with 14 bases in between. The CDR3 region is CASSSAQGKTGELFF. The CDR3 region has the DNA TGTGCCAGCAGCTCCGCACAGGGAAAGACCGGGGAGCTGTTTTTT.

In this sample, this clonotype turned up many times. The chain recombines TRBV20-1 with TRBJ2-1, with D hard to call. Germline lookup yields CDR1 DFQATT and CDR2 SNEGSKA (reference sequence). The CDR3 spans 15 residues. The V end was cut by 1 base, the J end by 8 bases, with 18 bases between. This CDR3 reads CSARASGWSHDEQFF. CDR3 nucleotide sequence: TGCAGTGCTAGAGCCAGTGGGTGGTCCCACGATGAGCAGTTCTTC.

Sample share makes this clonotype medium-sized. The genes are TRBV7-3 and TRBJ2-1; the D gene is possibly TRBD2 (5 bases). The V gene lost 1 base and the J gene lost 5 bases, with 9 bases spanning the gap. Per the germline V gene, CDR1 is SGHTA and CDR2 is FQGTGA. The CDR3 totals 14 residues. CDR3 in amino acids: CASSLMIGNNEQFF. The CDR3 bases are TGTGCCAGCAGCTTAATGATCGGGAACAATGAGCAGTTCTTC.

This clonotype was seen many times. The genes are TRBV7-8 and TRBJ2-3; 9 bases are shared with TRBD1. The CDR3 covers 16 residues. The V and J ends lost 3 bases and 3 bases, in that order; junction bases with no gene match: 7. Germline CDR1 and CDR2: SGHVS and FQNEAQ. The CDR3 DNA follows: TGTGCCAGCAGCTTGAACAGGGGGCTTCAAACAGATACGCAGTATTTT. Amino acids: CASSLNRGLQTDTQYF.

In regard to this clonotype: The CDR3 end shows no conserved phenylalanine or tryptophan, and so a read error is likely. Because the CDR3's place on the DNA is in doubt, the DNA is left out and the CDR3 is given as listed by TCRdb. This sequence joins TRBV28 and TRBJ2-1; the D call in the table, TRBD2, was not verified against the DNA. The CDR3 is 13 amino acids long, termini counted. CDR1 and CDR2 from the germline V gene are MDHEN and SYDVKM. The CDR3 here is CASSPAQGNEQIY.

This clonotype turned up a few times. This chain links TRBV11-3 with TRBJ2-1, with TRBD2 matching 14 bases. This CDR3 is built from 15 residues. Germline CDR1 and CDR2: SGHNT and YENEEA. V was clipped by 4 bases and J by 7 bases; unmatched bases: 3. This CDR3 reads CASSSRLAGGNEQFF. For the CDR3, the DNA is TGTGCCAGCAGCTCCCGACTAGCGGGAGGGAATGAGCAGTTCTTC.

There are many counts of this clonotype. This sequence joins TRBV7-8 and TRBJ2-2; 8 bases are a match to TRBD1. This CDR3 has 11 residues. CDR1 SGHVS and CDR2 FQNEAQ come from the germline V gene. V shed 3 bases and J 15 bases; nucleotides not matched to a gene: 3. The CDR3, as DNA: TGTGCCAGCAGCTTGGACAGGGCGGTGTTTTTT. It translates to CASSLDRAVFF.

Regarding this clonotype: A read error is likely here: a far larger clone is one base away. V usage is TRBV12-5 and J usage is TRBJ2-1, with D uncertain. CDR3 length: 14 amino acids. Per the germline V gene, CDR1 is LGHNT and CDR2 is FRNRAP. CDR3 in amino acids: CASSWSRPYNEQFF. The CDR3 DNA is TGTGCCAGCAGTTGGTCCCGCCCCTACAATGAGCAGTTCTTC.

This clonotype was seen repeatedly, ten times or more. The CDR3 region is CASTGTSGSYEQYF. DNA for the CDR3: TGCGCCAGCACCGGGACTAGCGGGTCCTACGAGCAGTACTTC. The rearrangement links TRBV5-1 to TRBJ2-7; 12 bases align to TRBD2. The CDR3 is 14 amino acids. With 6 bases clipped from V and 1 base from J, the junction kept 2 bases outside the gene matches. Germline V gene sequence: CDR1 SGHRS, CDR2 YFSETQ.

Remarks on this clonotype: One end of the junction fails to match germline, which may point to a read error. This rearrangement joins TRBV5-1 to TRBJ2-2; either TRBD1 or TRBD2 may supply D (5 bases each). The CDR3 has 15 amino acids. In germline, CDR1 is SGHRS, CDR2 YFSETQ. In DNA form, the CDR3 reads TGCGCCAGCAGCTTGATGTGGGGCGACACCGGGGAGCCGTTGTTT. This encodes CASSLMWGDTGEPLF.